This TCR beta chain is from a study of STAT5B mutations in CD4+ large granular lymphocyte leukemia. Study-wide background: Among healthy donors, a particular HLA allele went with more CDR3 'QG' motifs.

The assay was immunoSEQ multiplex PCR, and TCRdb's table has in-frame clones only and misses some. The sample records 45,000 to 55,000 clones, roughly 72% being singletons. To note about this clone: No antigen is known for it.

The J segment lost 1 base and the V segment lost 4 bases, leaving 5 bases of the junction unmatched. The CDR3 sequence is 16 residues long. Germline CDR1 and CDR2: SGHRS and YFSETQ. Study-level results: 8/27 top patient clones versus 2/35 control clones were TRBV06-family.

Sequencing was done on a sample of CD4+ T cells from blood buffy coats. The J gene is TRBJ2-2, the V gene TRBV5-1; the match to TRBD2 covers 9 bases. The receptor's source is a human donor in good health. The CDR3 protein is CASSPRTSVNTGELFF. The CDR3 nucleotides read TGCGCCAGCAGCCCCCGGACTAGCGTGAACACCGGGGAGCTGTTTTTT.